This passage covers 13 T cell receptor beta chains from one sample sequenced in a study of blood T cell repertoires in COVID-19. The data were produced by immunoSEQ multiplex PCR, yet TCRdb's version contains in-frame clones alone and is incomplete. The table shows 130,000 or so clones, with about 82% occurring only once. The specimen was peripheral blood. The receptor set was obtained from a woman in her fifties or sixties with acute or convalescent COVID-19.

This chain's CDR3 is CATREAGGPDTQYF. DNA for the CDR3: TGTGCCACCAGAGAGGCGGGTGGGCCAGATACGCAGTATTTT. This chain connects TRBV15 to TRBJ2-3; tentative D call: TRBD2 (5 bases). Germline V gene sequence: CDR1 LNHNV, CDR2 YYDKDF (reference sequence). Trimming removed 6 bases at V and 4 bases at J, with 14 bases between. The CDR3 spans 14 residues.

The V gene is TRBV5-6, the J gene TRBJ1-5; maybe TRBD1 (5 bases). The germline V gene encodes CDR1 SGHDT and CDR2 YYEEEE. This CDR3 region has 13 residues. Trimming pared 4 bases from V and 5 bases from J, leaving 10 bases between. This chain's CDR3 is CASSTPGDQPQHF. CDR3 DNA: TGTGCCAGCAGCACCCCGGGGGATCAGCCCCAGCATTTT.

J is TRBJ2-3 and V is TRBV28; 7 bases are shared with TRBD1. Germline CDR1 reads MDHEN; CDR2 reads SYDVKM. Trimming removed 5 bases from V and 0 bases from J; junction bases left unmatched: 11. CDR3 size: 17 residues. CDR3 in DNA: TGTGCCAGCAGTCAGAAGACAGGGCACCTTAGCACAGATACGCAGTATTTT. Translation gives CASSQKTGHLSTDTQYF.

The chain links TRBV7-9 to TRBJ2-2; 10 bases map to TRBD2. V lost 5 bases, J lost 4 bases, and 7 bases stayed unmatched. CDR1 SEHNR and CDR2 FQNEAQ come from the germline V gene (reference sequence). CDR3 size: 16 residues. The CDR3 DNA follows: TGTGCCAGCAGCCTTAAGCGGGGGGGACTCACCGGGGAGCTGTTTTTT. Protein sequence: CASSLKRGGLTGELFF.

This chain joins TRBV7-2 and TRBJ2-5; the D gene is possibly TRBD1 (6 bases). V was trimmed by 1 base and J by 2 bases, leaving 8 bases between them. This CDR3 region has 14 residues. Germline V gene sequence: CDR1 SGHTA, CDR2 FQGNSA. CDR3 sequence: CASSLGTVQETQYF. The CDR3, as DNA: TGTGCCAGCAGCTTAGGGACAGTTCAAGAGACCCAGTACTTC.

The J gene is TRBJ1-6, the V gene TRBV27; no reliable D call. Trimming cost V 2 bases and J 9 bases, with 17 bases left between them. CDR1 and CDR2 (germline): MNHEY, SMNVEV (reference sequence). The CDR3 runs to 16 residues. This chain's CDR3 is CASSLLGTRRISPLHF. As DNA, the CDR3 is TGTGCCAGCAGTTTACTCGGCACTAGGAGGATTTCACCCCTCCACTTT.

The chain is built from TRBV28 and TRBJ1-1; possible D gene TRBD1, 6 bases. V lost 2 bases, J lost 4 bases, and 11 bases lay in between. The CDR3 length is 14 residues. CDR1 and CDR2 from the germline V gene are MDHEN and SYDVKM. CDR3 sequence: CASSLPARGTEAFF. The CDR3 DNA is TGTGCCAGCAGTTTACCCGCCAGGGGCACTGAAGCTTTCTTT. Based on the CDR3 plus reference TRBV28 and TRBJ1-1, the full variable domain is DVKVTQSSRYLVKRTGEKVFLECVQDMDHENMFWYRQDPGLGLRLIYFSYDVKMKEKGDIPEGYSVSREKKERFSLILESASTNQTSMYLCASSLPARGTEAFFGQGTRLTVV.

The CDR3 protein is CASSPWRDSKETQYF. Here the CDR3 DNA reads TGTGCCAGCAGCCCTTGGCGGGACTCTAAAGAGACCCAGTACTTC. The V and J genes are TRBV7-9 and TRBJ2-5; D might be TRBD2 (6 bases). The V gene lost 5 bases and the J gene lost 3 bases, with 16 bases spanning the gap. CDR3 length: 15 amino acids. Per the germline V gene, CDR1 is SEHNR and CDR2 is FQNEAQ (reference sequence).

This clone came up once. In DNA form, the CDR3 reads TGTGCCAGCAGCCGAGACCGGGACAGGGGCGGCTACAATGAGCAGTTCTTC. Translated: CASSRDRDRGGYNEQFF. The gene calls are TRBV7-9 and TRBJ2-1; 10 positions match TRBD1. The CDR3 has 17 residues. The germline V gene has CDR1 SEHNR and CDR2 FQNEAQ (reference sequence). The V gene end was trimmed by 5 bases and the J gene end by 3 bases; junction bases not matched to a gene: 10.

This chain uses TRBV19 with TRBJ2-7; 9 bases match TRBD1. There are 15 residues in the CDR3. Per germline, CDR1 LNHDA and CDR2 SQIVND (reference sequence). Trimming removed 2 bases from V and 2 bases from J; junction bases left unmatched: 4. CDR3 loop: CASSIIGQGPYEQYF. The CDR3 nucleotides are TGTGCCAGTAGTATAATCGGACAGGGGCCCTACGAGCAGTACTTC.

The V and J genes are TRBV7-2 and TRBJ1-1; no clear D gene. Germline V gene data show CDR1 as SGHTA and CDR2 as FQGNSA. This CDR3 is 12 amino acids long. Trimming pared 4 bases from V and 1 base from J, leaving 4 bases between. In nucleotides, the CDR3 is TGTGCCAGCAGCTCCTCGAACACTGAAGCTTTCTTT. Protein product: CASSSSNTEAFF. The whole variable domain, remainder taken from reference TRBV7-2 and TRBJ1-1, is GAGVSQSPSNKVTEKGKDVELRCDPISGHTALYWYRQSLGQGLEFLIYFQGNSAPDKSGLPSDRFSAERTGGSVSTLTIQRTQQEDSAVYLCASSSSNTEAFFGQGTRLTVV.

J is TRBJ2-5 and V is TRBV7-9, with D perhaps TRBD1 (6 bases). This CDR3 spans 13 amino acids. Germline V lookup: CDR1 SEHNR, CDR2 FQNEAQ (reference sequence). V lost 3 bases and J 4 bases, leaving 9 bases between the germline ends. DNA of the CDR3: TGTGCCAGCAGCTTGCAGGGGCGAGAGACCCAGTACTTC. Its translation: CASSLQGRETQYF.

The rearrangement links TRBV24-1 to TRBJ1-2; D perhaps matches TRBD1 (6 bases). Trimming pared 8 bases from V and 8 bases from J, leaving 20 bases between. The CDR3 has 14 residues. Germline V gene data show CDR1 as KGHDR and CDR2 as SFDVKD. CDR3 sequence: CATTRDTGPGGYTF. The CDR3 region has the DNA TGTGCCACCACCCGGGACACGGGCCCAGGGGGCTACACCTTC.